The rows below give T cell receptor beta chains drawn from one sample of a study of brain T cells in children with intractable seizures. Clones were read by immunoSEQ multiplex PCR, and TCRdb kept only the in-frame ones, dropping some. This table has about 340,000 clones, more than 85% appearing once. The sequencing used peripheral blood, collected about 5 months after surgery. All receptors come from a boy under three years old with tuberous sclerosis and intractable seizures. The CDR3 runs from the conserved cysteine through the conserved F or W. D genes are given only for firm matches. A row's size may be missing; if present it is once, few, many or a size class.

D gene	J gene	V gene	clone size	CDR3 protein	CDR3 DNA
TRBD2	TRBJ2-1	TRBV3-1/TRBV3-2	NA	CASSPSLAGSSYNEQFF	TGTGCCAGCAGCCCCAGTTTAGCGGGTAGCTCCTACAATGAGCAGTTCTTC
NA	TRBJ1-4	TRBV30	NA	CAWSGANHEKLFF	TGTGCCTGGAGTGGCGCGAACCATGAAAAACTGTTTTTT
NA	TRBJ1-1	TRBV9	NA	CASSVQEGEAFF	TGTGCCAGCAGCGTCCAGGAGGGTGAAGCTTTCTTT
NA	TRBJ2-7	TRBV30	NA	CAWSVQVPNEQYF	TGTGCCTGGAGTGTACAGGTCCCCAACGAGCAGTACTTC
NA	TRBJ2-3	TRBV3-1/TRBV3-2	NA	CASSRGSPGSTDTQYF	TGTGCCAGCAGCCGTGGATCCCCCGGATCCACAGATACGCAGTATTTT
TRBD2	TRBJ2-1	TRBV5-3	once	CARSFASAGNFYNEQFF	TGTGCCAGAAGTTTTGCATCAGCGGGAAATTTCTACAATGAGCAGTTCTTC
NA	TRBJ1-2	TRBV2	NA	CASSLSQLEGYTF	TGTGCCAGCTCCCTATCACAGCTGGAGGGCTACACCTTC
NA	TRBJ2-7	TRBV5-6	NA	CASSFDYEQYF	TGTGCCAGCAGCTTTGATTACGAGCAGTACTTC
TRBD2	TRBJ2-1	TRBV9	once	CASSGPGTSSYNEQFF	TGTGCCAGCAGCGGACCCGGGACTAGCAGTTACAATGAGCAGTTCTTC
NA	TRBJ2-2	TRBV3-1/TRBV3-2	NA	CASSQGVVTHTGELFF	TGTGCCAGCAGCCAAGGAGTAGTAACGCACACCGGGGAGCTGTTTTTT